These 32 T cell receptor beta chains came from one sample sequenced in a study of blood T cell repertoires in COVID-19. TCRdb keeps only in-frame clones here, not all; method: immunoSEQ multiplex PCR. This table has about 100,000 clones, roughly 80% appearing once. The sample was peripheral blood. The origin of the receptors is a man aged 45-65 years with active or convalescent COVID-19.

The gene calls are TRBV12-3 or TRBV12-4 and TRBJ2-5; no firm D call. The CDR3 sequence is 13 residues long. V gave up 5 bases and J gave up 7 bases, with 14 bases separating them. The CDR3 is CASSPTALATQYF. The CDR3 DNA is TGTGCCAGCAGTCCAACAGCCCTGGCGACCCAGTACTTC.

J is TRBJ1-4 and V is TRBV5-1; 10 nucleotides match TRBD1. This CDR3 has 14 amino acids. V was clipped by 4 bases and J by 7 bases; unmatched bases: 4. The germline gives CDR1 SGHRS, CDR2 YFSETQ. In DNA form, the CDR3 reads TGCGCCAGCAGCCAAAGGACAGGGGGTGAAAAACTGTTTTTT. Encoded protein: CASSQRTGGEKLFF.

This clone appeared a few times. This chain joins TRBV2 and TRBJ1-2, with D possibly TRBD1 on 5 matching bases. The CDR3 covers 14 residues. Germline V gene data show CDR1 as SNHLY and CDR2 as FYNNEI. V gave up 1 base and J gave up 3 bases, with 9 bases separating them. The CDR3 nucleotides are TGTGCCAGCAGTGAAGTGGAGGGGCACTATGGCTACACCTTC. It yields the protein CASSEVEGHYGYTF.

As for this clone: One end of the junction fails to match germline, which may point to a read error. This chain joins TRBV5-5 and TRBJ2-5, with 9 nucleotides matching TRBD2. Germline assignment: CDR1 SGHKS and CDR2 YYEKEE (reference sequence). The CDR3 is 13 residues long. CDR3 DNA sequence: TGTGCCAGCAGCTTGGTTTGGCGGGAGGGCCGGAACTTC. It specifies CASSLVWREGRNF.

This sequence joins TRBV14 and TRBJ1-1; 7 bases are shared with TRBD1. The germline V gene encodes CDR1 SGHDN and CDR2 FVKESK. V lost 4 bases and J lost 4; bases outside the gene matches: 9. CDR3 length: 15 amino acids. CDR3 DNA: TGTGCCAGCAGCCCAGGGGACAGAGGCCCCACTGAAGCTTTCTTT. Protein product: CASSPGDRGPTEAFF.

DNA for the CDR3: TGTGCCAGTAGACCCCTGGGGGACAGAGGTCAGCCCCAGCATTTT. Translation gives CASRPLGDRGQPQHF. The chain employs TRBV19 and TRBJ1-5, with TRBD1 matching 7 bases. Germline V gives CDR1 LNHDA, CDR2 SQIVND (reference sequence). The CDR3 length is 15 residues. V lost 6 bases to trimming and J lost 6 bases; unmatched junction nucleotides: 11.

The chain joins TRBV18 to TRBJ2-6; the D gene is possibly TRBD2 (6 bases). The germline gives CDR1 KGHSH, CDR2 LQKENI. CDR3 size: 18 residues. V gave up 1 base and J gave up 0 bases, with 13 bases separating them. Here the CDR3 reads CASSPLAELFSGANVLTF. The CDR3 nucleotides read TGTGCCAGCTCACCACTAGCGGAGCTTTTCTCTGGGGCCAACGTCCTGACTTTC.

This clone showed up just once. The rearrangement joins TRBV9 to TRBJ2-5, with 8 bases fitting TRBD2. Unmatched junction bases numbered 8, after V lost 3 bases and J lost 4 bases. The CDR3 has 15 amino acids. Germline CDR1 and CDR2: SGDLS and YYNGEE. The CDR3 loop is CASSGGLAEGETQYF. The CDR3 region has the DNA TGTGCCAGCAGCGGAGGACTAGCTGAAGGAGAGACCCAGTACTTC.

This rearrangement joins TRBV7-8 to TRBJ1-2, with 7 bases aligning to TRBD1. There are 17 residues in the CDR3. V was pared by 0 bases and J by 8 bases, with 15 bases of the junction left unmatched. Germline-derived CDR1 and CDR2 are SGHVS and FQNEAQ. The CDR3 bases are TGTGCCAGCAGCTTAGCAAGGGACAGCGGCCGGGGAAGGGGCTACACCTTC. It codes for CASSLARDSGRGRGYTF.

For the CDR3, the DNA is TGTGCCAGCTTGCGGGAGGGTACCTACAATGAGCAGTTCTTC. Protein product: CASLREGTYNEQFF. The rearrangement links TRBV2 to TRBJ2-1; 9 positions agree with TRBD2. The V gene's germline CDR1 is SNHLY and CDR2 FYNNEI. The V gene end was trimmed by 8 bases and the J gene end by 2 bases; junction bases not matched to a gene: 4. The CDR3 contains 14 residues.

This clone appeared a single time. This CDR3 is CASRWGDEQFF. CDR3 DNA sequence: TGTGCCAGCAGATGGGGCGATGAGCAGTTCTTC. This chain uses TRBV19 with TRBJ2-1; D possibly corresponds to TRBD1 (5 bases). The CDR3 sequence is 11 residues long. The V gene lost 9 bases and the J gene lost 8 bases, with 11 bases spanning the gap. Germline V gene lookup returns CDR1 LNHDA and CDR2 SQIVND (reference sequence).

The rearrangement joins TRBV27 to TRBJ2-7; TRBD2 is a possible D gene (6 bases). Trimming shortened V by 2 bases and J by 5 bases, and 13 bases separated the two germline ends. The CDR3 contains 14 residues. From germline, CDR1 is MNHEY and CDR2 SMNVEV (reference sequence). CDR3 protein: CASSLQGTGDEQYF. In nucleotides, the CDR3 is TGTGCCAGCAGTTTACAGGGTACGGGGGACGAGCAGTACTTC.

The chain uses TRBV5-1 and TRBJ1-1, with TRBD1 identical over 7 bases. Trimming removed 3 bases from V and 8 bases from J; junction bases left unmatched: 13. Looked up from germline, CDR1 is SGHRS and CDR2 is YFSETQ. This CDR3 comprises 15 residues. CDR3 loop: CASSSIVTGASEAFF. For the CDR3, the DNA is TGCGCCAGCAGCTCTATCGTAACAGGGGCATCGGAAGCTTTCTTT.

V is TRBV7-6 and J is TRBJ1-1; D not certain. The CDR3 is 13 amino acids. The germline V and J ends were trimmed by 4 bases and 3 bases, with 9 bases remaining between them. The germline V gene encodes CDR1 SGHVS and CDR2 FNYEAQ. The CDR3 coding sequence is TGTGCCAGCAGCTCGTACGGTGACACTGAAGCTTTCTTT. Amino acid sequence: CASSSYGDTEAFF.

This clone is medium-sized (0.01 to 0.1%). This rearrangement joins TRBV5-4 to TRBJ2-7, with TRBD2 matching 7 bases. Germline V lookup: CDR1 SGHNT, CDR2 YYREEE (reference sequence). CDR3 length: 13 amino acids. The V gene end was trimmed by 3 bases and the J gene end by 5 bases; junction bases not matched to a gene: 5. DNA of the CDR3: TGTGCCAGCAGCTCGGGAGGTGCCCACGAGCAGTACTTC. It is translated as CASSSGGAHEQYF.

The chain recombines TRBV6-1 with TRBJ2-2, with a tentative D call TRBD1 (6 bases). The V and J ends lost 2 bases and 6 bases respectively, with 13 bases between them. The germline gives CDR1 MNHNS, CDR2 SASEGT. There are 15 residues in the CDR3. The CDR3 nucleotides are TGTGCCAGCAGTGAAATTTCAGGGGTTGCCGGGGAGCTGTTTTTT. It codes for CASSEISGVAGELFF.

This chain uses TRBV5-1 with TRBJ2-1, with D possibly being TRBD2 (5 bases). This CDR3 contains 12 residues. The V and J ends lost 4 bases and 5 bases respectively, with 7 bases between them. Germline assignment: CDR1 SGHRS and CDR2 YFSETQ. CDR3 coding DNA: TGCGCCAGCAGCCCGGGAAACAATGAGCAGTTCTTC. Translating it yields CASSPGNNEQFF.

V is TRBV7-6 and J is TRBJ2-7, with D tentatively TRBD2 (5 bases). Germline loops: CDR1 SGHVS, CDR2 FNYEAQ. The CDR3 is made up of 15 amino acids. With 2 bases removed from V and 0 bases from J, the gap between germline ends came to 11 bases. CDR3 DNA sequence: TGTGCCAGCAGCTTATTGACTACCAGCTCCTACGAGCAGTACTTC. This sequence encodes CASSLLTTSSYEQYF.

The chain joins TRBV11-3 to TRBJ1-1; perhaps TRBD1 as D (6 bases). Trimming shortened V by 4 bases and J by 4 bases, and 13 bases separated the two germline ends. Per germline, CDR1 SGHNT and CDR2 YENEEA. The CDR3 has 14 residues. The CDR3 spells CASSSKRGGTEAFF. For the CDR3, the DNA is TGTGCCAGCAGCTCCAAACGAGGGGGCACTGAAGCTTTCTTT.

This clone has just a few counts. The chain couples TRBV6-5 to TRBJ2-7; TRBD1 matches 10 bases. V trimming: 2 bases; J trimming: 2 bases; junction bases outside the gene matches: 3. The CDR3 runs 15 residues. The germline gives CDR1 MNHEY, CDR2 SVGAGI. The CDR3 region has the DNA TGTGCCAGCAGTTACCGGGACAGGGGCCCCTACGAGCAGTACTTC. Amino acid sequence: CASSYRDRGPYEQYF.

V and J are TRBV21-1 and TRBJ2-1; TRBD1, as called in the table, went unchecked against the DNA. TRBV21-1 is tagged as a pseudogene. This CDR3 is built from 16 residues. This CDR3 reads CASQQSNSTCYNEQFF. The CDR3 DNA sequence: TGTGCCAGCCAGCAAAGTAACAGTACTTGCTACAATGAGCAGTTCTTC.

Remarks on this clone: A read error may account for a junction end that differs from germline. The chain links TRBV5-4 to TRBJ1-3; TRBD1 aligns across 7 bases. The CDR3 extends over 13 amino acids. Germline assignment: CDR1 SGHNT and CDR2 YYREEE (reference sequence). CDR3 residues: CASSLDRISTIYF. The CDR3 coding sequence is TGTGCCAGCAGTTTGGACAGGATCAGCACCATATATTTT.

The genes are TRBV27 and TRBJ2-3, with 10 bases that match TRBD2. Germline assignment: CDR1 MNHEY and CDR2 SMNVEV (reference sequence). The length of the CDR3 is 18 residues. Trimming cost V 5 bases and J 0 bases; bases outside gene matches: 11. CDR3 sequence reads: CASSLRTSGYSSTDTQYF. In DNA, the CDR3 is TGTGCCAGCAGTCTAAGGACTAGCGGCTACTCTAGCACAGATACGCAGTATTTT.

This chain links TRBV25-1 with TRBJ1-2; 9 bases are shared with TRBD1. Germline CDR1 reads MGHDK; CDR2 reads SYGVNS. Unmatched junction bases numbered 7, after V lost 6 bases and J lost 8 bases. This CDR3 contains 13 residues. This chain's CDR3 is CASREGQGGGYTF. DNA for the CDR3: TGTGCCAGCAGGGAGGGACAGGGAGGCGGCTACACCTTC.

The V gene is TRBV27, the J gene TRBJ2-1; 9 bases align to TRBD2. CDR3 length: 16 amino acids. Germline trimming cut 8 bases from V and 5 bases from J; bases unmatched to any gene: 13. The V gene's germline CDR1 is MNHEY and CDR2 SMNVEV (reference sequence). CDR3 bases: TGTGCCAGCCGACCATCTCTAGCGGGATCGGACAATGAGCAGTTCTTC. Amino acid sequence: CASRPSLAGSDNEQFF.

Written as DNA, the CDR3 is TGTGCCAGCAGCGCCGGGACAGCCTTAGTAGGCTACACCTTC. Its translation: CASSAGTALVGYTF. The V call is TRBV7-9, the J call TRBJ1-2, with 7 positions matching TRBD1. With 5 bases clipped from V and 8 bases from J, the junction kept 11 bases outside the gene matches. CDR3 length: 14 residues. The germline gives CDR1 SEHNR, CDR2 FQNEAQ (reference sequence).

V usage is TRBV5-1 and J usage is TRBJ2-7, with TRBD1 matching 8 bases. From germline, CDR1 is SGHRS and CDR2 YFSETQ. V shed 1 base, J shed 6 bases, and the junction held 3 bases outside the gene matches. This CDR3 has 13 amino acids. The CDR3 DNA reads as TGCGCCAGCAGCTTGACAGGGGGAAGCGAGCAGTACTTC. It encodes CASSLTGGSEQYF. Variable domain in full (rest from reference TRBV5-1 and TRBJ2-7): KAGVTQTPRYLIKTRGQQVTLSCSPISGHRSVSWYQQTPGQGLQFLFEYFSETQRNKGNFPGRFSGRQFSNSRSEMNVSTLELGDSALYLCASSLTGGSEQYFGPGTRLTVT.

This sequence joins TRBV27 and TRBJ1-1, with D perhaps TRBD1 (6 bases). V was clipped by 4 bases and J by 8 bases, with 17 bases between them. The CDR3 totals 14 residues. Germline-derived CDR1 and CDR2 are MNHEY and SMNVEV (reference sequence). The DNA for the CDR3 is TGTGCCAGCAGTTACAGGGAAACTTCGCCGGAAGCTTTCTTT. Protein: CASSYRETSPEAFF.

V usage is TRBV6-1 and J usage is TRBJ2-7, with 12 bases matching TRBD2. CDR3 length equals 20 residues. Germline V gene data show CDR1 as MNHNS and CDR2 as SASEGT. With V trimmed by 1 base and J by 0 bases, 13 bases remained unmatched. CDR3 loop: CASSEEVGLAGRITSYEQYF. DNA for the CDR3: TGTGCCAGCAGTGAAGAGGTTGGACTAGCGGGACGTATCACCTCCTACGAGCAGTACTTC.

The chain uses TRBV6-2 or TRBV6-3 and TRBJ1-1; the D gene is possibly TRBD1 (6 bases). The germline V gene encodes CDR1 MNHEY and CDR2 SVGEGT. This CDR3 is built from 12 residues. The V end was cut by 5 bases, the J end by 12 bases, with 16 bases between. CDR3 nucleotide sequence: TGTGCCAGCAGTGGAATACAGGGAGCAACTTTCTTT. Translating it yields CASSGIQGATFF.

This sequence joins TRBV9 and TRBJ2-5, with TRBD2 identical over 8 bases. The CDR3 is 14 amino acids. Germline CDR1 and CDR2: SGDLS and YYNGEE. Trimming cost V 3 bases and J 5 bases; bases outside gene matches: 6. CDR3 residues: CASSDGTSWETQYF. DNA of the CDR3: TGTGCCAGCAGCGATGGGACTAGTTGGGAGACCCAGTACTTC.

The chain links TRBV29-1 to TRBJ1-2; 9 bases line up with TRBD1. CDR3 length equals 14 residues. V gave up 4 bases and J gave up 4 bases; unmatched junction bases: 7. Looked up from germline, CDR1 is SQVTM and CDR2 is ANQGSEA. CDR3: CSVGHRGLGYGYTF. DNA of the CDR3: TGCAGCGTTGGACACAGGGGGCTCGGCTATGGCTACACCTTC.